This TCR beta chain originates from a study of T-cell reconstitution after alpha-beta-depleted transplantation in children. The authors prepared the TCRbeta library with unique molecular identifiers. TCRdb fed the PCR reads into MiXCR, producing one record per CDR3 protein. The sample lists 75,000 to 100,000 distinct CDR3 sequences, 7% to 10% occurring once. This clonotype was seen more than once but under ten times. The CDR3 consists of 14 residues. V dropped 8 bases and J dropped 1; count of bases not matched to a gene: 4. Germline V gene data show CDR1 as WSHSY and CDR2 as SAAADI. The sequence was obtained from a human donor who donated a stem cell graft to a child with congenital amegakaryocytic thrombocytopenia. V gene TRBV10-2 combines with J gene TRBJ2-1; TRBD2 matches at 8 bases. The source material was PBMCs from the stem cell graft donor, sampled from the stem cell graft. The CDR3 sequence: CASAGGPSYNEQFF. The CDR3 DNA reads TGCGCCAGCGCGGGAGGCCCTTCCTACAATGAGCAGTTCTTC.